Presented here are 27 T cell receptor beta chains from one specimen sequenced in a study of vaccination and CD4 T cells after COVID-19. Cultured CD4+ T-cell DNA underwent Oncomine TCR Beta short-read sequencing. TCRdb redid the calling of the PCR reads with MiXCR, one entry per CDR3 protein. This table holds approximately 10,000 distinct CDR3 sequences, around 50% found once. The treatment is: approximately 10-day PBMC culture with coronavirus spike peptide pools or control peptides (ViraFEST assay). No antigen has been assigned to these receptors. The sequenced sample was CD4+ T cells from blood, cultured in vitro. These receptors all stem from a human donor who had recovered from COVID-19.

This chain's CDR3 is CASSTRQGADTQYF. CDR3 in DNA: TGTGCCAGCAGCACCCGACAGGGGGCAGATACGCAGTATTTT. The genes are TRBV7-6 and TRBJ2-3; 9 nucleotides line up with TRBD1. Germline CDR1 reads SGHVS; CDR2 reads FNYEAQ. The CDR3 runs 14 residues. The V gene end was trimmed by 5 bases and the J gene end by 4 bases; junction bases not matched to a gene: 4.

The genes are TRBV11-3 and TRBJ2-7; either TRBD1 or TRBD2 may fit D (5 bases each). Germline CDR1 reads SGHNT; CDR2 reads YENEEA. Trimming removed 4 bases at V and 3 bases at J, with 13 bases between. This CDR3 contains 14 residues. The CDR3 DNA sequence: TGTGCCAGCAGCTCGACCCGGGACGGCTACGAGCAGTACTTC. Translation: CASSSTRDGYEQYF. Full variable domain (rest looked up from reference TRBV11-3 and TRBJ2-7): EAGVVQSPRYKIIEKKQPVAFWCNPISGHNTLYWYLQNLGQGPELLIRYENEEAVDDSQLPKDRFSAERLKGVDSTLKIQPAELGDSAVYLCASSSTRDGYEQYFGPGTRLTVT.

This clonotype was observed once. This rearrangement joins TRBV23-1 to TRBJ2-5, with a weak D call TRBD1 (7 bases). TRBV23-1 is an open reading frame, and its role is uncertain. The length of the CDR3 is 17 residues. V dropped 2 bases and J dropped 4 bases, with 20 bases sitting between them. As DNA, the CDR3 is TGCGCCAGCAGTCAACGGCGTCCAGGGGGGTTCGCAGAGACCCAGTACTTC. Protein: CASSQRRPGGFAETQYF.

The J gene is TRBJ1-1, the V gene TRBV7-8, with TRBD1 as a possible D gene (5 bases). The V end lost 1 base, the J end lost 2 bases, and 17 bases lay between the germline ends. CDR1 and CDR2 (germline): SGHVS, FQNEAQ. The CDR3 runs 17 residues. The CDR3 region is CASSLDNMAGRNTEAFF. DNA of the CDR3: TGTGCCAGCAGCTTAGACAATATGGCGGGGCGAAACACTGAAGCTTTCTTT.

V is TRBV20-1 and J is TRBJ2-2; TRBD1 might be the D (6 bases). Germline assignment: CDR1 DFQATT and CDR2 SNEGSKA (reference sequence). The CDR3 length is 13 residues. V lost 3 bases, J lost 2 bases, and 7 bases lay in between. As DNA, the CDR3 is TGCAGTGCTAGCAGGGGTAACACCGGGGAGCTGTTTTTT. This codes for CSASRGNTGELFF.

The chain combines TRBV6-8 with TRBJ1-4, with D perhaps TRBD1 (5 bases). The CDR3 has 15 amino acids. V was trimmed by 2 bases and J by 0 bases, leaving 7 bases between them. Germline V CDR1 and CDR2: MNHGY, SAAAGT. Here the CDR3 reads CASSYLRATNEKLFF. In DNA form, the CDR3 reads TGTGCCAGCAGTTACCTCAGGGCAACTAATGAAAAACTGTTTTTT.

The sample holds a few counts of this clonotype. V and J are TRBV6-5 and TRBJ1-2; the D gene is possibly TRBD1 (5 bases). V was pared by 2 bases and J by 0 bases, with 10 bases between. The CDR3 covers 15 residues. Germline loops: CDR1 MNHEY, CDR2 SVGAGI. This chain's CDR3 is CASSYRQGPNYGYTF. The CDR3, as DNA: TGTGCCAGCAGTTACAGGCAGGGACCTAACTATGGCTACACCTTC.

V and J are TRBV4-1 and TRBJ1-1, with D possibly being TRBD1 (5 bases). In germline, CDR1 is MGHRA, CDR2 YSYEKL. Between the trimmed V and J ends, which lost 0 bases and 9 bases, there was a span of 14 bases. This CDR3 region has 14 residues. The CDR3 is CASSQEGEGPKAFF. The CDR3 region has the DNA TGCGCCAGCAGCCAAGAGGGGGAGGGGCCGAAAGCTTTCTTT.

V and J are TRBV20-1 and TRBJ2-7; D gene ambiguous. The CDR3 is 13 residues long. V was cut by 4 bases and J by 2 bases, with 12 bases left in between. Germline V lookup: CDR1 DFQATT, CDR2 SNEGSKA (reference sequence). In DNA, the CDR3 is TGCAGTGCTACACCTGGACCAACCTACGAGCAGTACTTC. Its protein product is CSATPGPTYEQYF.

CDR3 sequence reads: CASSRDPPYSNQPQHF. In DNA, the CDR3 is TGTGCCAGCAGTCGGGACCCTCCTTATAGCAATCAGCCCCAGCATTTT. The chain carries TRBV7-2 and TRBJ1-5; maybe TRBD1 (5 bases). Germline loops: CDR1 SGHTA, CDR2 FQGNSA. V was shortened by 6 bases and J by 0 bases, with 15 bases between the two germline ends. The length of the CDR3 is 16 residues.

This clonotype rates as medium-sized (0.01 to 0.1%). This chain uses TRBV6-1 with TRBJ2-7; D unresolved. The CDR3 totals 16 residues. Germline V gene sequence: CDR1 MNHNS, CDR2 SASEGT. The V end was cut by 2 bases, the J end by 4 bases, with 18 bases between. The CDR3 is CASSELLVDPLYEQYF. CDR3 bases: TGTGCCAGCAGTGAATTGCTCGTGGACCCCCTTTACGAGCAGTACTTC.

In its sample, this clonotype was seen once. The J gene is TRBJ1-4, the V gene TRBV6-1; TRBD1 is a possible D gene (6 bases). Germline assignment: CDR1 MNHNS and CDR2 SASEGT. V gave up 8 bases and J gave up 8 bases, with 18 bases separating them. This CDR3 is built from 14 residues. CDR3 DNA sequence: TGTGCCAGCCTTCGCCGAGCAGGGGAGGAAAAACTGTTTTTT. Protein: CASLRRAGEEKLFF.

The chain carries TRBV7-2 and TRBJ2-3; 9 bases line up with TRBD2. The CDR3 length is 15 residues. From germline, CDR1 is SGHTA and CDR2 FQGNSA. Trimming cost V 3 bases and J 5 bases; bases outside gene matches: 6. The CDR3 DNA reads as TGTGCCAGCAGCTTGGCGGGAGGGCGGGTAGATACGCAGTATTTT. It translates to CASSLAGGRVDTQYF.

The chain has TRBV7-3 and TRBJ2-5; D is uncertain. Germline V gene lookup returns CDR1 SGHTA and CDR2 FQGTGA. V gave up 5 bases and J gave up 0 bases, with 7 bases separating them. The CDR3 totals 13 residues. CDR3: CASSRAHQETQYF. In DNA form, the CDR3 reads TGTGCCAGCAGCCGCGCACACCAAGAGACCCAGTACTTC.

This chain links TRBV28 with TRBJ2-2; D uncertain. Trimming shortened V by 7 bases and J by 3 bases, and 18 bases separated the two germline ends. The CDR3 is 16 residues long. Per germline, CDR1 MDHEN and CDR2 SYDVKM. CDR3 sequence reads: CASTISRQLYTGELFF. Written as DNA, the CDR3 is TGTGCCAGCACTATCTCCCGCCAGCTTTACACCGGGGAGCTGTTTTTT.

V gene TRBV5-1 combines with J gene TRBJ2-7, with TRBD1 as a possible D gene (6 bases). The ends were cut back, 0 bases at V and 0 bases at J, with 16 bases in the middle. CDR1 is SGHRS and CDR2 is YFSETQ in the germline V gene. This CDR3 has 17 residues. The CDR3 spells CASSLAYGGSSSYEQYF. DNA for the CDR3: TGCGCCAGCAGCTTGGCCTATGGGGGCTCTAGCTCCTACGAGCAGTACTTC.

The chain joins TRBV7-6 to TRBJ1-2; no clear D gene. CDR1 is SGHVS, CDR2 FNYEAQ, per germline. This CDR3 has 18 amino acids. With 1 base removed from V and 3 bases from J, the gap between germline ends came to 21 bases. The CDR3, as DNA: TGTGCCAGCAGCTTAGATGGGCCCGGCGGCGGCGCGTACTATGGCTACACCTTC. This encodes CASSLDGPGGGAYYGYTF.

CDR3 DNA: TGTGCCAGCAGCTTAGTACTCGAGCAGTTCTTC. It encodes CASSLVLEQFF. This rearrangement joins TRBV7-2 to TRBJ2-1; D remains ambiguous. The CDR3 sequence is 11 residues long. The V end lost 1 base, the J end lost 10 bases, and 5 bases lay between the germline ends. CDR1 is SGHTA and CDR2 is FQGNSA in the germline V gene.

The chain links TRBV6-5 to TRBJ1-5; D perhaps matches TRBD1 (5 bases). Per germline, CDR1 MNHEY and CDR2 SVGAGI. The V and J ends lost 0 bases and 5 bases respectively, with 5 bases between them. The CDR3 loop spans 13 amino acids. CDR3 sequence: CASSYSRDQPQHF. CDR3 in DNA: TGTGCCAGCAGTTACTCCAGGGATCAGCCCCAGCATTTT.

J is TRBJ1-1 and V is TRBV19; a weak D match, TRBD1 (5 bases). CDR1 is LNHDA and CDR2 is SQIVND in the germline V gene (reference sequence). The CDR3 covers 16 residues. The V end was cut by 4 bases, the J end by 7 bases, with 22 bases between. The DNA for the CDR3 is TGTGCCAGTAGTAGCGACGGACACCGGGCGAGTGATGAAGCTTTCTTT. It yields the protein CASSSDGHRASDEAFF.

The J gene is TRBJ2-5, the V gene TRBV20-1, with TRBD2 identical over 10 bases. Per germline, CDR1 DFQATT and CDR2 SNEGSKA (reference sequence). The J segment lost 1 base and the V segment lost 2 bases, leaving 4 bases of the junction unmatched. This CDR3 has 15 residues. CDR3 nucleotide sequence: TGCAGTGCTAGAAGTAGCGGGAGGTCCCAAGAGACCCAGTACTTC. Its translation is CSARSSGRSQETQYF.

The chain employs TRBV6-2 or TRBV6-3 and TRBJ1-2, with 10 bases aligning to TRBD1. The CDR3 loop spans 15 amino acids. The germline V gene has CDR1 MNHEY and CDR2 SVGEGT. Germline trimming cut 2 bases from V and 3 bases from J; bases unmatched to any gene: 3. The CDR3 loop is CASSYQDRGYYGYTF. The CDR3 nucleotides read TGTGCCAGCAGTTACCAGGACAGGGGGTACTATGGCTACACCTTC.

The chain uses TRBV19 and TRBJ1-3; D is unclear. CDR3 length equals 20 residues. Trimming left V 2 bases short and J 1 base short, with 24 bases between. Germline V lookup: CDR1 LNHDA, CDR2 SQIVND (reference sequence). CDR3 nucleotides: TGTGCCAGTAGTATATGGCCGGGCAGGCAGGAGTCTAAATCTGGAAACACCATATATTTT. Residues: CASSIWPGRQESKSGNTIYF.

The CDR3 bases are TGTGCCAGCAGTACTACGACTAGCGGAAACACCGGGGAGCTGTTTTTT. Translated, it gives CASSTTTSGNTGELFF. The rearrangement links TRBV6-1 to TRBJ2-2; 9 nucleotides align to TRBD2. Losses at the gene ends were 5 bases for V and 2 bases for J; bases not matched to a gene: 6. Germline V gene lookup returns CDR1 MNHNS and CDR2 SASEGT. The CDR3 runs 16 residues.

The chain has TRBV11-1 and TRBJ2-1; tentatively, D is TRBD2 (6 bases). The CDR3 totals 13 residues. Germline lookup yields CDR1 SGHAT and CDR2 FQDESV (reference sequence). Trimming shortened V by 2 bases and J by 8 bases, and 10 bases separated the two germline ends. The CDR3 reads CASSLISSDEQFF. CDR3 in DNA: TGTGCCAGCAGCTTAATATCTAGCGATGAGCAGTTCTTC.

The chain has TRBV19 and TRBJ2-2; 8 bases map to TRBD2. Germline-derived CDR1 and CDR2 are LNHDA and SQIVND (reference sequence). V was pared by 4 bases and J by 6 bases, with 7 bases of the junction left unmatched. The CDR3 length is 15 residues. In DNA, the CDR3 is TGTGCCAGTAGTACTCGGACTAGCCCTGCCGGGGAGCTGTTTTTT. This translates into CASSTRTSPAGELFF.

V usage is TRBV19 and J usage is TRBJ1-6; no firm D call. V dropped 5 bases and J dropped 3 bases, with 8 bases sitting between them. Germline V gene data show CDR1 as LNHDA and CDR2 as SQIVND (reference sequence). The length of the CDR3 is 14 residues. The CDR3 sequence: CASSPRRYNSPLHF. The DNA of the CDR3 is TGTGCCAGTAGTCCTCGACGCTATAATTCACCCCTCCACTTT.